A selection of T cell receptor beta chains follows, all from one sample in a study of blood T cell repertoires in COVID-19. The data were produced by immunoSEQ multiplex PCR, yet TCRdb's version contains in-frame clones alone and is incomplete. The profile covers around 150,000 clones, with 65% to 80% appearing a single time and roughly 15% taken by the ten largest. Sample: peripheral blood. The origin of the receptors is a man aged 45 to 65 with acute or convalescent COVID-19. Each CDR3 is given with its conserved first and last residue. D genes are given only for firm matches. Clone size is not always given. Where it is, it says once, few, many or a class for expanded clones.

J | V | size | D | DNA | CDR3
TRBJ2-2 | TRBV5-1 | NA | TRBD1 | TGCGCCAGCAGCTTGGAGGGACAGGGGAGCACCGGGGAGCTGTTTTTT | CASSLEGQGSTGELFF
TRBJ1-5 | TRBV28 | NA | NA | TGTGCCAGCAGTCTGACCGGGAATAGCAATCAGCCCCAGCATTTT | CASSLTGNSNQPQHF
TRBJ2-1 | TRBV7-2 | once | NA | TGTGCCAGCAGCTTAGTAGGTAGCCCAGCCTACAATGAGCAGTTCTTC | CASSLVGSPAYNEQFF
TRBJ1-3 | TRBV6-5 | NA | NA | TGTGCCAGCAGGTGGGGCCCTGGAAACACCATATATTTT | CASRWGPGNTIYF
TRBJ1-6 | TRBV27 | NA | TRBD1 | TGTGCCAGCAGTTTTAAGACAGGGCGAGATAATTCACCCCTCCACTTT | CASSFKTGRDNSPLHF
TRBJ1-1 | TRBV5-1 | once | TRBD1 | TGCGCCAGCAGCCCCCGGACAGGTGGAGGCACTGAAGCTTTCTTT | CASSPRTGGGTEAFF
TRBJ2-3 | TRBV9 | NA | TRBD2 | TGTGCCAGCAGCATCCTACCTCAGGGACTAGCGACGTATTTT | CASSILPQGLATYF
TRBJ1-2 | TRBV6-5 | NA | NA | TGTGCCAGTCAACAGGGAACATGGGACTATGGCTACACCTTC | CASQQGTWDYGYTF
TRBJ2-1 | TRBV6-5 | few | TRBD1 | TGTGCCAGCAGTTCGGGACAGGGGTTCGATGAGCAGTTCTTC | CASSSGQGFDEQFF
TRBJ1-1 | TRBV12-3/TRBV12-4 | NA | NA | TGTGCCAGCAGTCGGACAGTTAATGAAGCTTTCTTT | CASSRTVNEAFF
TRBJ1-2 | TRBV7-8 | NA | TRBD1 | TGTGCCAGCAGCTTCAGGGGGACGGCGGCTAACTATGGCTACACCTTC | CASSFRGTAANYGYTF
TRBJ2-1 | TRBV5-1 | once | TRBD2 | TGCGCCAGCAGCTCGGGGACTATCTACAATGAGCAGTTCTTC | CASSSGTIYNEQFF
TRBJ2-5 | TRBV10-2 | NA | NA | TGCGCCAGCAGTGAAGGGGGTACGGGGGAGACCCAGTACTTC | CASSEGGTGETQYF
TRBJ1-1 | TRBV19 | NA | TRBD1 | TGTGCCAGTACAGGACAGGGGTCTTTTGAAGCTTTCTTT | CASTGQGSFEAFF
TRBJ1-6 | TRBV19 | NA | NA | TGTGCCAGTAGCCGGAATTCACCCCTCCACTTT | CASSRNSPLHF
TRBJ1-1 | TRBV19 | NA | TRBD1 | TGTGCCAGTAGAGCGATCTATCAGGGGGTGAACACTGAAGCTTTCTTT | CASRAIYQGVNTEAFF
TRBJ2-3 | TRBV2 | NA | TRBD2 | TGTGCCAGCACTGGGCTAGCGGGGGGCTCACAGTATTTT | CASTGLAGGSQYF
TRBJ2-2 | TRBV10-3 | NA | TRBD2 | TGTGCCATCAGTGCACGGGGGGGCCCGGGCACCGGGGAGCTGTTTTTT | CAISARGGPGTGELFF
TRBJ1-2 | TRBV25-1 | few | TRBD1 | TGTGCCAGCGGGGACAGGGGGGCTCGCGGCTACACCTTC | CASGDRGARGYTF
TRBJ2-3 | TRBV9 | NA | NA | TGTGCCAGCAGCGCCCTATCTGTCAGCGCCACAGATACGCAGTATTTT | CASSALSVSATDTQYF
TRBJ2-1 | TRBV5-4 | NA | TRBD2 | TGTGCCAGCAGCTTCCGGACTAGCGGAGTTAATGAGCAGTTCTTC | CASSFRTSGVNEQFF
TRBJ1-2 | TRBV4-1 | few | NA | TGCGCCAGCAGCCCCAGGGGCGACTATGGCTACACCTTC | CASSPRGDYGYTF
TRBJ1-2 | TRBV10-3 | NA | NA | TGTGCCATCAGTGAGCGGCAGGGGTTTGGCTACACCTTC | CAISERQGFGYTF
TRBJ1-5 | TRBV19 | NA | TRBD1 | TGTGCCAGTAGTCCCAGGACAGGGCGCTATAGCAATAGCAATCAGCCCCAGCATTTT | CASSPRTGRYSNSNQPQHF
TRBJ2-3 | TRBV5-5 | NA | TRBD2 | TGTGCCAGCAGCTTACTAGCGGGGGCCCCCACAGATACGCAGTATTTT | CASSLLAGAPTDTQYF
TRBJ2-3 | TRBV5-1 | NA | TRBD1 | TGCGCCAGCAGCTCCGGGGGCAGGGGGCAAGATACGCAGTATTTT | CASSSGGRGQDTQYF
TRBJ2-1 | TRBV10-2 | NA | NA | TGCGCCAGCAGTGTTGTATCTCTCAATGAGCAGTTCTTC | CASSVVSLNEQFF
TRBJ2-1 | TRBV19 | NA | TRBD1 | TGTGCCAGTAGTATCCCCAAGGACAGGGTAGGATTCAATGAGCAGTTCTTC | CASSIPKDRVGFNEQFF
TRBJ1-2 | TRBV3-1/TRBV3-2 | few | TRBD1 | TGTGCCAGCAGTACGATGACAGGGCTGAATGGCTACACCTTC | CASSTMTGLNGYTF
TRBJ2-3 | TRBV6-1 | NA | TRBD1 | TGTGCCAGCAGTGAATCTGTAGGGGGCTTAGATACGCAGTATTTT | CASSESVGGLDTQYF
TRBJ1-4 | TRBV6-2/TRBV6-3 | NA | TRBD1 | TGTGCCAGCAGTTCCGGACAGGGGCATGAAAAACTGTTTTTT | CASSSGQGHEKLFF
TRBJ2-1 | TRBV3-1/TRBV3-2 | NA | TRBD2 | TGTGCCAGCAGCATCTGGAACCTAGCGGGGGGGCTCGGTGAGCAGTTCTTC | CASSIWNLAGGLGEQFF
TRBJ2-5 | TRBV6-1 | few | NA | TGTGCCAGCAGTGAAGGCTGGAGCGGGGAGACCCAGTACTTC | CASSEGWSGETQYF
TRBJ2-1 | TRBV14 | NA | TRBD2 | TGTGCCAGCAGAGACAGCGGGGGCAATGAGCAGTTCTTC | CASRDSGGNEQFF
TRBJ2-5 | TRBV30 | NA | TRBD2 | TGTGCCTGGGAGGCTAGCGGGGAGTGGGAGACCCAGTACTTC | CAWEASGEWETQYF
TRBJ2-1 | TRBV30 | NA | NA | TGTGCCTGGAGTGTCTTTCGCAATGAGCAGTTCTTC | CAWSVFRNEQFF
TRBJ1-4 | TRBV27 | few | NA | TGTGCCACCGCAACTAATGAAAAACTGTTTTTT | CATATNEKLFF
TRBJ1-2 | TRBV19 | NA | NA | TGTGCCAGTAGTATAATACAGGGATCGTCAAATGGCTACACCTTC | CASSIIQGSSNGYTF
TRBJ1-5 | TRBV15 | NA | NA | TGTGCCACCAGCAGAGATCGGGGGGGATTTCAGCCCCAGCATTTT | CATSRDRGGFQPQHF
TRBJ1-4 | TRBV6-5 | NA | TRBD1 | TGTGCCAGCAGGAGGGACAGGGGAAGCGAAAAACTGTTTTTT | CASRRDRGSEKLFF
TRBJ1-2 | TRBV6-5 | NA | TRBD1 | TGTGCCAGCAGTCCGGGACAGGCTAACTATGGCTACACCTTC | CASSPGQANYGYTF
TRBJ2-2 | TRBV5-1 | NA | NA | TGCGCCAGCAGCTTGGATGGGCCCGGGGAGCTGTTTTTT | CASSLDGPGELFF
TRBJ1-1 | TRBV13 | NA | NA | TGTGCCAGCACCGATTTGTGGGGGCAAGGGAACACTGAAGCTTTCTTT | CASTDLWGQGNTEAFF
TRBJ1-2 | TRBV5-5 | NA | NA | TGTGCCAGCAGTCCAGGGTTGGACTATGGCTACACCTTC | CASSPGLDYGYTF
TRBJ1-3 | TRBV19 | NA | NA | TGTGCCAGTAGTAATCAGGGGAGCTCTGGAAACACCATATATTTT | CASSNQGSSGNTIYF
TRBJ1-1 | TRBV5-5 | NA | NA | TGTGCCAGCAGCTTGCAGACGGGCACTGAAGCTTTCTTT | CASSLQTGTEAFF
TRBJ2-6 | TRBV7-3 | few | NA | TGTGCCAGCAGCTTACAGATCTCTGGGGCCAACGTCCTGACTTTC | CASSLQISGANVLTF
TRBJ2-7 | TRBV7-2 | NA | NA | TGTGCCAGCAGTCGTTATGCGAGCTCCTACGAGCAGTACTTC | CASSRYASSYEQYF
TRBJ1-2 | TRBV11-2 | NA | NA | TGTGCCAGCAGACCAATTACAGGGAATCTTTACTATGGCTACACCTTC | CASRPITGNLYYGYTF
TRBJ2-5 | TRBV10-2 | NA | TRBD2 | TGCGCCAGCAGTGAAATCGGGGGGGAAGAGACCCAGTACTTC | CASSEIGGEETQYF
TRBJ2-7 | TRBV6-5 | NA | TRBD2 | TGTGCCAGCAGACCGGGACTAGCGGGGCGTGAGCAGTACTTC | CASRPGLAGREQYF
TRBJ1-1 | TRBV7-9 | NA | NA | TGTGCCAGCAGCCTCAGGGGTATGGGCACTGAAGCTTTCTTT | CASSLRGMGTEAFF
TRBJ1-2 | TRBV7-3 | NA | TRBD1 | TGTGCCAGCAGCGAAGAGACAGGGGGCAGGGGCTACACCTTC | CASSEETGGRGYTF
TRBJ1-4 | TRBV25-1 | NA | TRBD1 | TGTGCCAGCAGTGACTACGGGACAGGGAATGAAAAACTGTTTTTT | CASSDYGTGNEKLFF
TRBJ1-1 | TRBV29-1 | NA | TRBD1 | TGCAGCGTGCGGACAGGGCTATCTCTGAACACTGAAGCTTTCTTT | CSVRTGLSLNTEAFF
TRBJ2-1 | TRBV27 | NA | TRBD2 | TGTGCCAGCCATCATCAGGCGAGCGGGATCTCCTACAATGAGCAGTTCTTC | CASHHQASGISYNEQFF
TRBJ2-5 | TRBV5-1 | NA | TRBD2 | TGCGCCAGCAGCGCGGGACTAGCAAACCATCGAGAGACCCAGTACTTC | CASSAGLANHRETQYF